The present TCR beta chain was sequenced within a study of tumor-infiltrating lymphocytes in primary liver carcinoma. Total RNA and DNA came together from about 21-30 mg of bulk tissue without cell sorting. Tumor samples all exceeded 75% viable tumor cells. This clonotype was found a few times. The junction departs from the called germline gene at one end, perhaps through a read error. A primer in the constant region served to generate TCR beta cDNA from approximately 460 ng of total RNA. Sequencing libraries for TCR beta derived from three nested multiplex PCR rounds that used slightly modified ARM-PCR. Researchers ran the first two PCR rounds for roughly 11 cycles each with TRBV1-TRBV30 forward primers and a C-beta reverse primer. TCRdb fed the multiplex PCR reads into MiXCR, producing one record per CDR3 protein. The sample records fewer than 75,000 distinct CDR3 sequences, about 65% being singletons.

CDR3 length: 14 amino acids. Germline lookup yields CDR1 MNHEY and CDR2 SVGEGT. This clonotype was obtained from a man in his forties or fifties with primary liver carcinoma and hepatitis B virus infection. This chain links TRBV6-2 or TRBV6-3 with TRBJ2-5; a weak D match, TRBD2 (6 bases). Sequenced input: liver tumor tissue from sampling region 4. Subset meaning: tumor region T4, right-lateral pole. The CDR3 region has the DNA TGTGCCAGCAGTTCCGGGGACTTTCAAGAGATCCAGTACTTC. It is translated as CASSSGDFQEIQYF.